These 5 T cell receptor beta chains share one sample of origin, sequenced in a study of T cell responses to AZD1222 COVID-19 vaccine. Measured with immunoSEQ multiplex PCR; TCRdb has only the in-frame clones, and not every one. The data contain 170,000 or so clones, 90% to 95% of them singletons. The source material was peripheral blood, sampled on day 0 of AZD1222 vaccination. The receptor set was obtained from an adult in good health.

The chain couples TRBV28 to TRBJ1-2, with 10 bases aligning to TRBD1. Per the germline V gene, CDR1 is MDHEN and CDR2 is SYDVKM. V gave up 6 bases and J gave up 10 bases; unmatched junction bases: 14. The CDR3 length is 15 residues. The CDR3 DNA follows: TGTGCCAGCAGCCGACCACCGGGACAGGGGCCGGCCTACACCTTC. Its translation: CASSRPPGQGPAYTF.

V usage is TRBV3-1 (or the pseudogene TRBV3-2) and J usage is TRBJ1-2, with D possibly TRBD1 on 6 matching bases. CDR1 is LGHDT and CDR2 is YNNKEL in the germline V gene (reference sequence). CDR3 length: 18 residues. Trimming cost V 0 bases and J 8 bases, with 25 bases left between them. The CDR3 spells CASSQDVNYRDIKEGYTF. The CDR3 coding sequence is TGTGCCAGCAGCCAAGATGTCAACTACCGGGACATCAAGGAAGGCTACACCTTC.

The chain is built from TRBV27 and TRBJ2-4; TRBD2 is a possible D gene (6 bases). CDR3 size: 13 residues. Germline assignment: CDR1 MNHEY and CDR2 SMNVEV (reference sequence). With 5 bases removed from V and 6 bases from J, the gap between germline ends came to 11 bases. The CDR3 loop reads CASSLSGGNIQYF. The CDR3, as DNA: TGTGCCAGCAGTCTCTCCGGGGGAAACATTCAGTACTTC.

The CDR3 reads CAISALGEKETQYF. The CDR3 DNA is TGTGCCATCAGTGCCCTAGGGGAAAAAGAGACCCAGTACTTC. The chain combines TRBV10-3 with TRBJ2-5, with D tentatively TRBD1 (5 bases). CDR3 length: 14 amino acids. The V end lost 4 bases, the J end lost 3 bases, and 12 bases lay between the germline ends. Germline assignment: CDR1 ENHRY and CDR2 SYGVKD.

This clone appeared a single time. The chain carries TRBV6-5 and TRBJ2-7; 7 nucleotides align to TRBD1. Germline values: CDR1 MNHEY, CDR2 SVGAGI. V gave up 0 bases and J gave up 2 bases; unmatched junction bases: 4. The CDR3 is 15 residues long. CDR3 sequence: CASSYSGGAAYEQYF. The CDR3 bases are TGTGCCAGCAGTTACTCAGGGGGCGCAGCCTACGAGCAGTACTTC.